This passage covers 27 T cell receptor beta chains from one sample sequenced in a study of cytotoxic CD8 clonotypes in ibrutinib-treated CLL. Method: immunoSEQ multiplex PCR; TCRdb's copy keeps in-frame clones and lacks some. The sample lists 100,000 to 150,000 clones, approximately 83% occurring once. This specimen was PBMCs, taken after 24 months of ibrutinib treatment. These receptors were obtained from a human donor with chronic lymphocytic leukemia.

The V and J genes are TRBV28 and TRBJ1-2; the D is unclear. Germline V lookup: CDR1 MDHEN, CDR2 SYDVKM. The CDR3 extends over 14 amino acids. V gave up 1 base and J gave up 3 bases, with 9 bases separating them. This chain's CDR3 is CASSLLDRYYGYTF. CDR3 nucleotide sequence: TGTGCCAGCAGTTTATTGGACCGATACTATGGCTACACCTTC.

Of note for this clone: This same CDR3 is encoded by further DNA sequences in the sample. This chain joins TRBV9 and TRBJ1-1, with D uncertain. The CDR3 consists of 14 residues. Looked up from germline, CDR1 is SGDLS and CDR2 is YYNGEE. Trimming took 3 bases from V and 0 from J, leaving 9 bases between them. CDR3 loop: CASSAEGMNTEAFF. In DNA, the CDR3 is TGTGCCAGCAGCGCGGAGGGAATGAACACTGAAGCTTTCTTT.

The chain uses TRBV2 and TRBJ2-4; tentative D call: TRBD1 (6 bases). Germline values: CDR1 SNHLY, CDR2 FYNNEI. V was cut by 4 bases and J by 7 bases, with 17 bases left in between. The CDR3 totals 15 residues. CDR3 sequence: CASSAGAHGTNIQYF. CDR3 sequence (DNA): TGTGCCAGCAGTGCAGGGGCCCACGGAACGAACATTCAGTACTTC.

The J gene is TRBJ2-7, the V gene TRBV7-9; D gene uncertain. With 5 bases removed from V and 2 bases from J, the gap between germline ends came to 7 bases. Per germline, CDR1 SEHNR and CDR2 FQNEAQ (reference sequence). The CDR3 contains 12 residues. The CDR3 sequence: CASSVRPYEQYF. The CDR3 coding sequence is TGTGCCAGCAGCGTACGACCCTACGAGCAGTACTTC.

The CDR3 DNA is TGTGCCAGCGGGGTCGCACCCCTCCACTTT. Residues: CASGVAPLHF. The chain carries TRBV9 and TRBJ1-6; D is ambiguous. CDR3 size: 10 residues. Germline CDR1 and CDR2: SGDLS and YYNGEE. V dropped 7 bases and J dropped 11 bases, with 7 bases sitting between them.

The chain carries TRBV5-4 and TRBJ2-5, with D possibly TRBD2 on 7 matching bases. The V end was cut by 2 bases, the J end by 3 bases, with 14 bases between. Germline V gene lookup returns CDR1 SGHNT and CDR2 YYREEE (reference sequence). The CDR3 sequence is 15 residues long. The chain's CDR3 is CASSFQGGGEETQYF. The CDR3 nucleotides are TGTGCCAGCAGCTTTCAGGGAGGGGGAGAAGAGACCCAGTACTTC.

This chain uses TRBV19 with TRBJ2-1, with TRBD2 identical over 7 bases. The germline V gene has CDR1 LNHDA and CDR2 SQIVND (reference sequence). The length of the CDR3 is 16 residues. Trimming cost V 1 base and J 7 bases; bases outside gene matches: 10. The CDR3 protein is CASSIGPKSGGNEQFF. The CDR3, as DNA: TGTGCCAGTAGTATAGGTCCCAAGTCCGGGGGGAATGAGCAGTTCTTC.

This chain joins TRBV10-3 and TRBJ1-4; weak D call: TRBD1 (6 bases). This CDR3 comprises 15 residues. Between the trimmed V and J ends, which lost 5 bases and 0 bases, there was a span of 10 bases. Germline values: CDR1 ENHRY, CDR2 SYGVKD. CDR3 in DNA: TGTGCCATCAGTTCAGGGGTCGCAACTAATGAAAAACTGTTTTTT. Translation: CAISSGVATNEKLFF.

The chain joins TRBV27 to TRBJ2-3; maybe TRBD1 (5 bases). Per germline, CDR1 MNHEY and CDR2 SMNVEV (reference sequence). The V end was cut by 10 bases, the J end by 0 bases, with 14 bases between. The CDR3 length is 14 residues. Written as DNA, the CDR3 is TGTGCCACAAGAAGGACATCTAGCACAGATACGCAGTATTTT. Amino acids: CATRRTSSTDTQYF.

This clone was counted once. V usage is TRBV5-4 and J usage is TRBJ2-1, with TRBD1 matching 10 bases. V lost 3 bases to trimming and J lost 7 bases; unmatched junction nucleotides: 4. The CDR3 is made up of 14 amino acids. Germline V gives CDR1 SGHNT, CDR2 YYREEE (reference sequence). CDR3 residues: CASSSRDRGNEQFF. The CDR3 DNA sequence: TGTGCCAGCAGCTCCCGGGACAGGGGTAATGAGCAGTTCTTC.

The chain joins TRBV10-1 to TRBJ2-7; 7 nucleotides match TRBD1. J gave up 4 bases and V 6 bases, and 6 bases lay outside the gene matches. Germline V lookup: CDR1 WNHNN, CDR2 SYGVQD (reference sequence). The CDR3 loop spans 13 amino acids. The CDR3 DNA reads as TGCGCCAGCAGCACCGGGACAGCTTACGAGCAGTACTTC. It encodes CASSTGTAYEQYF.

J is TRBJ1-1 and V is TRBV4-1; no clear D. The CDR3 consists of 11 residues. V was trimmed by 4 bases and J by 0 bases, leaving 0 bases between them. CDR1 MGHRA and CDR2 YSYEKL come from the germline V gene. CDR3 region: CASSLNTEAFF. CDR3 nucleotides: TGCGCCAGCAGCCTGAACACTGAAGCTTTCTTT.

V usage is TRBV7-8 and J usage is TRBJ2-1; TRBD2 agrees at 7 bases. Per the germline V gene, CDR1 is SGHVS and CDR2 is FQNEAQ. J lost 9 bases, V lost 6 bases, and 14 bases had no gene match. This CDR3 spans 15 amino acids. CDR3 nucleotide sequence: TGTGCCAGCAGTCAATTATATCCGCCGGGAGGTGAGCAGTTCTTC. Protein product: CASSQLYPPGGEQFF.

This chain joins TRBV5-1 and TRBJ2-2, with D maybe TRBD2 (6 bases). The CDR3 totals 15 residues. The germline gives CDR1 SGHRS, CDR2 YFSETQ. With 0 bases removed from V and 5 bases from J, the gap between germline ends came to 11 bases. This CDR3 is CASSLDFAGTGELFF. CDR3 DNA sequence: TGCGCCAGCAGCTTGGATTTTGCGGGAACCGGGGAGCTGTTTTTT. Drawing the rest from reference TRBV5-1 and TRBJ2-2, the complete variable domain is KAGVTQTPRYLIKTRGQQVTLSCSPISGHRSVSWYQQTPGQGLQFLFEYFSETQRNKGNFPGRFSGRQFSNSRSEMNVSTLELGDSALYLCASSLDFAGTGELFFGEGSRLTVL.

The V gene is TRBV2, the J gene TRBJ1-5, with D hard to call. The CDR3 has 15 residues. V was trimmed by 2 bases and J by 0 bases, leaving 8 bases between them. Germline CDR1 and CDR2: SNHLY and FYNNEI. This chain's CDR3 is CASSERPYSNQPQHF. As DNA, the CDR3 is TGTGCCAGCAGTGAACGCCCGTATAGCAATCAGCCCCAGCATTTT. Filled out from reference TRBV2 and TRBJ1-5, the complete variable domain reads EPEVTQTPSHQVTQMGQEVILRCVPISNHLYFYWYRQILGQKVEFLVSFYNNEISEKSEIFDDQFSVERPDGSNFTLKIRSTKLEDSAMYFCASSERPYSNQPQHFGDGTRLSIL.

The chain is built from TRBV5-8 and TRBJ2-1, with 8 bases that match TRBD1. This CDR3 region has 17 residues. Trimming cost V 2 bases and J 0 bases; bases outside gene matches: 7. Germline V gene data show CDR1 as SGHTS and CDR2 as YDEGEE. The CDR3 loop reads CASSFYRGESSYNEQFF. The CDR3 DNA reads TGTGCCAGCAGCTTCTACAGGGGGGAGAGCTCCTACAATGAGCAGTTCTTC.

The chain combines TRBV28 with TRBJ2-7; TRBD2 agrees at 7 bases. The CDR3 contains 15 residues. V trimming: 6 bases; J trimming: 0 bases; junction bases outside the gene matches: 8. Per germline, CDR1 MDHEN and CDR2 SYDVKM. Written as DNA, the CDR3 is TGTGCCAGCAGCTTCGTTCGCGGGAGCTCCTACGAGCAGTACTTC. This translates into CASSFVRGSSYEQYF.

The chain uses TRBV19 and TRBJ1-4; a weak D match, TRBD1 (5 bases). Trimming shortened V by 6 bases and J by 6 bases, and 14 bases separated the two germline ends. Germline CDR1 reads LNHDA; CDR2 reads SQIVND (reference sequence). This CDR3 spans 14 amino acids. The CDR3 sequence is CASRRGPSDEKLFF. CDR3 nucleotides: TGTGCCAGTAGGAGGGGACCCTCGGATGAAAAACTGTTTTTT.

The chain joins TRBV10-1 to TRBJ2-5, with D unresolved. V lost 3 bases and J lost 4, with 6 bases in between. Germline V gives CDR1 WNHNN, CDR2 SYGVQD (reference sequence). The CDR3 spans 12 residues. Here the CDR3 reads CASSDPGETQYF. The CDR3 region has the DNA TGCGCCAGCAGTGACCCGGGAGAGACCCAGTACTTC.

The rearrangement links TRBV28 to TRBJ2-5; 9 positions match TRBD2. J lost 2 bases, V lost 4 bases, and 5 bases had no gene match. This CDR3 contains 15 residues. Germline CDR1 and CDR2: MDHEN and SYDVKM. CDR3 in DNA: TGTGCCAGCAGTTGGATGGCGGGGGGGCAAGAGACCCAGTACTTC. This sequence encodes CASSWMAGGQETQYF.

The genes are TRBV6-5 and TRBJ2-7, with TRBD1 matching 12 bases. With V trimmed by 0 bases and J by 7 bases, 4 bases remained unmatched. This CDR3 is built from 15 residues. Germline V gives CDR1 MNHEY, CDR2 SVGAGI. The CDR3 loop is CASSYSGQGAQEQYF. CDR3 coding DNA: TGTGCCAGCAGTTACTCGGGACAGGGGGCTCAGGAGCAGTACTTC.

The chain is built from TRBV27 and TRBJ2-7, with TRBD1 matching over 8 bases. This CDR3 has 16 amino acids. Germline CDR1 MNHEY, CDR2 SMNVEV (reference sequence). V lost 7 bases to trimming and J lost 2 bases; unmatched junction nucleotides: 13. CDR3 sequence (DNA): TGTGCCAGCATCCTAAAAGGGGGACAGGTCACCTACGAGCAGTACTTC. Protein product: CASILKGGQVTYEQYF.

J is TRBJ1-5 and V is TRBV7-8; unclear D gene. This CDR3 has 14 residues. Germline CDR1 is SGHVS and CDR2 is FQNEAQ. The V gene lost 1 base and the J gene lost 6 bases, with 10 bases spanning the gap. CDR3 amino acids: CASSLGARGQPQHF. The CDR3 DNA follows: TGTGCCAGCAGCTTAGGTGCCCGGGGTCAGCCCCAGCATTTT.

This chain joins TRBV11-3 and TRBJ2-3; D remains ambiguous. V was trimmed by 1 base and J by 0 bases, leaving 11 bases between them. The CDR3 length is 16 residues. Germline V lookup: CDR1 SGHNT, CDR2 YENEEA. Here the CDR3 reads CASSLGHRNSTDTQYF. The CDR3 DNA reads as TGTGCCAGCAGCTTAGGTCACAGAAATAGCACAGATACGCAGTATTTT.

This clone has only a few counts. CDR3 loop: CASSLGQSEKAFF. CDR3 coding DNA: TGTGCCAGCAGCTTAGGTCAGTCCGAGAAAGCTTTCTTT. This chain joins TRBV11-1 and TRBJ1-1; D not certain. The germline V and J ends were trimmed by 1 base and 9 bases, with 12 bases remaining between them. The V gene's germline CDR1 is SGHAT and CDR2 FQDESV (reference sequence). The CDR3 length is 13 residues.

In its sample, this clone was seen once. The gene calls are TRBV7-8 and TRBJ2-6; D is ambiguous. The CDR3 spans 16 residues. V lost 1 base to trimming and J lost 3 bases, with 10 bases between them. From germline, CDR1 is SGHVS and CDR2 FQNEAQ. The CDR3 protein is CASSLGYRDGANVLTF. As DNA, the CDR3 is TGTGCCAGCAGCTTAGGGTATAGGGATGGGGCCAACGTCCTGACTTTC.

The chain has TRBV4-1 and TRBJ2-2, with 8 bases lining up with TRBD1. Germline V CDR1 and CDR2: MGHRA, YSYEKL. The V and J ends lost 3 bases and 1 base, in that order; junction bases with no gene match: 13. The CDR3 spans 19 residues. CDR3 residues: CASSHNNRIGTGNTGELFF. The CDR3 DNA sequence: TGCGCCAGCAGCCATAATAATCGCATTGGGACAGGGAACACCGGGGAGCTGTTTTTT.